This T cell receptor beta chain was sequenced during a study of cytomegalovirus exposure and HLA in healthy donors. Study details: Approximately 85 million unique TCRs from HLA-typed donors were held in an early release of data.

The study's findings and limits: Most of the TCR beta V segments (in an earlier analysis) were productive either about 87% or about 30% of the time. TCR beta V- and J-gene trimming was later associated with a missense DCLRE1C variant. CMV antigen specificity was confirmed in vitro for a few CMV-associated chains.

About this clone: Antigen: not known.

With 60 Vbeta and 13 Jbeta primers, the PCR was carried out. Using immunoSEQ multiplex PCR, the repertoire was profiled, and TCRdb retains in-frame clones only, with some absent. The sample gives about 150,000 clones, 70% of which show up once; approximately 2% is in the top ten. Trimming cost V 1 base and J 7 bases, with 13 bases left between them. This CDR3 spans 14 amino acids. Looked up from germline, CDR1 is SGHTA and CDR2 is FQGNSA. The TCR was taken from an older woman in good health and CMV-seropositive. The sample was PBMCs. V and J are TRBV7-2 and TRBJ1-1; D is possibly TRBD1 (5 bases). The CDR3 region is CASSLGGGYVEAFF. For the CDR3, the DNA is TGTGCCAGCAGCTTAGGGGGGGGGTACGTTGAAGCTTTCTTT.